These 13 T cell receptor beta chains were all obtained from the same sample, sequenced in a study of blood T cell repertoires in COVID-19. TCRdb's copy holds only in-frame clones and misses some; the assay was immunoSEQ multiplex PCR. Here the sample spans approximately 70,000 clones, 79% being singletons. The sample consisted of peripheral blood. The receptors derive from a woman aged 60-70 years with acute or convalescent COVID-19.

The chain joins TRBV7-6 to TRBJ1-1, with D possibly TRBD1 on 6 matching bases. Trimming cost V 1 base and J 0 bases, with 9 bases left between them. This CDR3 has 15 amino acids. The germline V gene encodes CDR1 SGHVS and CDR2 FNYEAQ. The CDR3 sequence: CASSLGQALNTEAFF. Written as DNA, the CDR3 is TGTGCCAGCAGCTTAGGACAGGCATTGAACACTGAAGCTTTCTTT.

The genes are TRBV7-2 and TRBJ1-5, with 12 bases lining up with TRBD1. The V segment lost 3 bases and the J segment 6 bases; nucleotides outside the gene matches: 6. The CDR3 covers 16 residues. From germline, CDR1 is SGHTA and CDR2 FQGNSA. CDR3 DNA: TGTGCCAGCAGCTTGACTGGGACAGGGGGCCGTCAGCCCCAGCATTTT. Translated, it gives CASSLTGTGGRQPQHF.

The chain joins TRBV4-3 to TRBJ2-2; the D is unclear. The V and J ends lost 0 bases and 1 base respectively, with 6 bases between them. Germline V lookup: CDR1 LGHNA, CDR2 YSLEER. The CDR3 consists of 15 residues. The CDR3 is CASSQEAVNTGELFF. CDR3 DNA: TGCGCCAGCAGCCAAGAGGCAGTGAACACCGGGGAGCTGTTTTTT.

CDR3 bases: TGTGCCAGCAGTGAAACGGACAGGGACGAGCAGTACTTC. As protein: CASSETDRDEQYF. The chain has TRBV6-1 and TRBJ2-7; TRBD1 matches at 8 bases. The V gene's germline CDR1 is MNHNS and CDR2 SASEGT. V shed 2 bases and J 5 bases; nucleotides not matched to a gene: 2. The CDR3 totals 13 residues.

The chain couples TRBV7-9 to TRBJ2-4; unclear D gene. V lost 5 bases and J 5 bases, leaving 13 bases between the germline ends. Germline CDR1 and CDR2: SEHNR and FQNEAQ (reference sequence). This CDR3 has 14 residues. CDR3 sequence: CASSPPESQNIQYF. As DNA, the CDR3 is TGTGCCAGCAGCCCTCCGGAGAGCCAAAACATTCAGTACTTC.

The CDR3 region is CASSPPGQGPGNSPLHF. CDR3 bases: TGTGCCAGCAGCCCACCCGGGCAGGGGCCCGGTAATTCACCCCTCCACTTT. The chain combines TRBV5-4 with TRBJ1-6; tentative D call: TRBD1 (6 bases). This CDR3 region has 17 residues. The V end lost 4 bases, the J end lost 6 bases, and 20 bases lay between the germline ends. Germline V gene sequence: CDR1 SGHNT, CDR2 YYREEE (reference sequence).

This chain joins TRBV27 and TRBJ1-2; tentative D call: TRBD1 (5 bases). Germline CDR1 MNHEY, CDR2 SMNVEV (reference sequence). The CDR3 totals 15 residues. V lost 1 base and J 1 base, leaving 10 bases between the germline ends. The CDR3 reads CASSLLAGINYGYTF. The CDR3 bases are TGTGCCAGCAGTTTATTGGCAGGGATTAACTATGGCTACACCTTC.

This clone was found a few times. This chain uses TRBV4-2 with TRBJ1-1, with TRBD1 as a possible D gene (5 bases). CDR1 is LGHNA and CDR2 is YNFKEQ in the germline V gene. V was pared by 0 bases and J by 4 bases, with 15 bases between. This CDR3 contains 16 residues. The CDR3: CASSQDQYTTGTEAFF. The CDR3 bases are TGTGCCAGCAGCCAAGATCAATACACAACAGGCACTGAAGCTTTCTTT.

The CDR3, as DNA: TGTGCCAGTAGTATAGGGGCGGGGGGACTGAACACTGAAGCTTTCTTT. Translating it yields CASSIGAGGLNTEAFF. V is TRBV19 and J is TRBJ1-1; possible D gene TRBD1, 5 bases. V was shortened by 1 base and J by 0 bases, with 12 bases between the two germline ends. The germline V gene encodes CDR1 LNHDA and CDR2 SQIVND (reference sequence). CDR3 length equals 16 residues.

This chain connects TRBV5-1 to TRBJ1-1, with D maybe TRBD1 (5 bases). The CDR3 is 15 residues long. Looked up from germline, CDR1 is SGHRS and CDR2 is YFSETQ. The V end lost 0 bases, the J end lost 2 bases, and 11 bases lay between the germline ends. The CDR3 sequence: CASSLEPTANTEAFF. The CDR3, as DNA: TGCGCCAGCAGCTTGGAACCGACAGCAAACACTGAAGCTTTCTTT.

This chain uses TRBV5-1 with TRBJ2-3; the D is unclear. From germline, CDR1 is SGHRS and CDR2 YFSETQ. Trimming cost V 0 bases and J 5 bases, with 10 bases left between them. CDR3 length: 14 amino acids. In nucleotides, the CDR3 is TGCGCCAGCAGCTTGGCCCTGCTAGAAGATACGCAGTATTTT. Translated, it gives CASSLALLEDTQYF.

The V and J genes are TRBV18 and TRBJ2-5, with D tentatively TRBD1 (6 bases). Trimming removed 3 bases from V and 9 bases from J, with 17 bases in between. This CDR3 has 14 amino acids. Germline V gives CDR1 KGHSH, CDR2 LQKENI. The CDR3 region is CASSPPGQPGAQYF. The CDR3 DNA reads TGTGCCAGCTCACCCCCGGGGCAGCCAGGGGCCCAGTACTTC. Supplemented by reference TRBV18 and TRBJ2-5, the full variable domain reads NAGVMQNPRHLVRRRGQEARLRCSPMKGHSHVYWYRQLPEEGLKFMVYLQKENIIDESGMPKERFSAEFPKEGPSILRIQQVVRGDSAAYFCASSPPGQPGAQYFGPGTRLLVL.

J is TRBJ2-2 and V is TRBV3-1 (or the pseudogene TRBV3-2); 8 nucleotides align to TRBD2. CDR3 length equals 16 residues. Germline V gene data show CDR1 as LGHDT and CDR2 as YNNKEL (reference sequence). J lost 1 base, V lost 4 bases, and 5 bases had no gene match. The CDR3 region has the DNA TGTGCCAGCAGCCGGAATCTAGCGGGGAACACCGGGGAGCTGTTTTTT. Translating it yields CASSRNLAGNTGELFF.